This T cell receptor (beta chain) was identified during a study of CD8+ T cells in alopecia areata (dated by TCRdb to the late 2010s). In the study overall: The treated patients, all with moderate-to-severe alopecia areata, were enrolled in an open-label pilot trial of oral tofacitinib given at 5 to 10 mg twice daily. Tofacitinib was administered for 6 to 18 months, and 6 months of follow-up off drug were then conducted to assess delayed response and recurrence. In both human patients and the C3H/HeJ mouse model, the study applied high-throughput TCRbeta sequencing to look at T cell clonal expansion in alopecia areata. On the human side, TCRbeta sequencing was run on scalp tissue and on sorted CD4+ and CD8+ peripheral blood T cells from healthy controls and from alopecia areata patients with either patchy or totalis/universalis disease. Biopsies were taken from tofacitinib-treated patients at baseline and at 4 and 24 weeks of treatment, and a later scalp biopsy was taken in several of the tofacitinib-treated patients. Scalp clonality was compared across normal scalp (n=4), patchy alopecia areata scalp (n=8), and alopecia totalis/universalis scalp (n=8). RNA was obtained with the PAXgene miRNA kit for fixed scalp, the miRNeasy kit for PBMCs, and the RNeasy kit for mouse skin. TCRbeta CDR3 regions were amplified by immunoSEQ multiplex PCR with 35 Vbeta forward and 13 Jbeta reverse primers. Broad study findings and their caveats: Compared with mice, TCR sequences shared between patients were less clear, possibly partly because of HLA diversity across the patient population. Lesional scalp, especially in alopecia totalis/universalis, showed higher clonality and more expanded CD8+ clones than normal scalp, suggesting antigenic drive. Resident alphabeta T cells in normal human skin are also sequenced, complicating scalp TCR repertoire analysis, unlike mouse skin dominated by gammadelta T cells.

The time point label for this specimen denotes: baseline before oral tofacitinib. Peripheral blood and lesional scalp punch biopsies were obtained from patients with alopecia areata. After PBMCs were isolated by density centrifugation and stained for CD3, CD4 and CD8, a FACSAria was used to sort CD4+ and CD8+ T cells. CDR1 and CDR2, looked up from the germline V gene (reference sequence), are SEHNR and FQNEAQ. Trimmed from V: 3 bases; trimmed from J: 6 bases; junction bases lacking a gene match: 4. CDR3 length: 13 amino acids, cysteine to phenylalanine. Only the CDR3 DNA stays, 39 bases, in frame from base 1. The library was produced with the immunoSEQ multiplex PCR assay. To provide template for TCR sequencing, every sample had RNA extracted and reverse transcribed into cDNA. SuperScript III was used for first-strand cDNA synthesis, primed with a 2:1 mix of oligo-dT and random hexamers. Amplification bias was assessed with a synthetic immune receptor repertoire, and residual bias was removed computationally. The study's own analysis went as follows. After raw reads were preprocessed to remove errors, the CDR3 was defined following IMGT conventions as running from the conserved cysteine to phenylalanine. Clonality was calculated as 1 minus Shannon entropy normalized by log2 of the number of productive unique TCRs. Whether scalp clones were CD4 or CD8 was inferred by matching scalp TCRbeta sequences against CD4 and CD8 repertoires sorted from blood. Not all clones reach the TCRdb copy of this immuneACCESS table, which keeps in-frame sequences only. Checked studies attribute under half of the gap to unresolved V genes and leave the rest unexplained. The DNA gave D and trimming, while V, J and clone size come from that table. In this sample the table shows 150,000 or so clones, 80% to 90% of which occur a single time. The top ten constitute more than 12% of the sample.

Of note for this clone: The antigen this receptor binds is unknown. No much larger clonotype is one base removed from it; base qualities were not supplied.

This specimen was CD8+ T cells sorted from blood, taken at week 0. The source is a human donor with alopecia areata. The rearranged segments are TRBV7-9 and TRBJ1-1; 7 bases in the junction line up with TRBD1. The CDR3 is CASSFDRDPEAFF. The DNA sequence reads TGTGCCAGCAGCTTTGACAGGGATCCTGAAGCTTTCTTT.